This T cell receptor beta chain was observed in a study of OX40 agonist ivuxolimab in advanced cancers. Patients with a history of autoimmune disease or on systemic immunosuppression were excluded. Of note for this clone: What it binds is not known.

Study-level findings and limits: With doses of 0.1-3.0 mg/kg, partial responders showed among the lowest clonal expansion. Expanded clones tended on average to be more numerous among CD8+ T cells than CD4+.

The method was immunoSEQ multiplex PCR; TCRdb's version includes in-frame clones alone and lacks a portion of them. The sample comprises 55,000 to 75,000 clones, about 90% of which are singletons, and about 1.3% rests with the top ten. This specimen consisted of CD4+ or CD8+ T cells sorted from blood, obtained in a trial of the OX40 agonist ivuxolimab. This receptor was taken from an adult with an advanced solid tumor such as melanoma, head and neck, liver or kidney cancer.

The DNA of the CDR3 is TGTGCCAGCTCACTAGACACGGTGGGGGTGAACACTGAAGCTTTCTTT. Its protein is CASSLDTVGVNTEAFF. The chain links TRBV18 to TRBJ1-1; D possibly corresponds to TRBD1 (5 bases). V lost 4 bases and J 0 bases, leaving 15 bases between the germline ends. The germline V gene encodes CDR1 KGHSH and CDR2 LQKENI. CDR3 length: 16 residues.